The rows below give T cell receptor beta chains drawn from one sample of a study of blood T cell repertoires in COVID-19. The data were produced by immunoSEQ multiplex PCR, yet TCRdb's version contains in-frame clones alone and is incomplete. The table has around 57,000 clones, around 80% seen once. Sequencing used peripheral blood. The receptor source for this set is a woman in her 70s with acute or convalescent COVID-19. CDR3s include the opening cysteine and the closing phenylalanine or tryptophan. A D gene is named only where the DNA matches it firmly. Clone size is given for some rows only: seen once, a few or many times, or a class if the clone is expanded.

15,TRBD1,few,TRBJ2-5,TRBV19,TGTGCCAGTAGTCCAGGGGGCGGGTTCCAAGAGACCCAGTACTTC,CASSPGGGFQETQYF
14,TRBD1,-,TRBJ2-3,TRBV19,TGTGCCAGTATGGAGGACAGGACCACAGATACGCAGTATTTT,CASMEDRTTDTQYF
13,-,-,TRBJ1-1,TRBV6-2/TRBV6-3,TGTGCCAGCAGTTACGCAAAACAGGGTGAAGCTTTCTTT,CASSYAKQGEAFF
15,-,-,TRBJ2-3,TRBV5-4,TGTGCCAGCAGCTTTGGGGTCAGGGGCACAGATACGCAGTATTTT,CASSFGVRGTDTQYF
12,-,few,TRBJ2-1,TRBV19,TGTGCCAGTAGCGGGTTGTCGGCATCAACGTTCTTC,CASSGLSASTFF
16,-,-,TRBJ1-1,TRBV4-1,TGCGCCAGCAGCCAAGGCGCGCTTATAGTATACACTGAAGCTTTCTTT,CASSQGALIVYTEAFF
15,TRBD2,few,TRBJ2-2,TRBV7-3,TGTGCCAGCAGGCCCGGGGGGGCCAACACCGGGGAGCTGTTTTTT,CASRPGGANTGELFF
13,-,-,TRBJ2-1,TRBV6-5,TGTGCCAGCAGTAACAGGGGAGCGGGTGAGCAGTTCTTC,CASSNRGAGEQFF
15,TRBD2,-,TRBJ2-3,TRBV5-4,TGTGCCAGCAGTCCTAGCGGGGGGGTTACAGATACGCAGTATTTT,CASSPSGGVTDTQYF
12,-,-,TRBJ2-7,TRBV7-2,TGTGCCAGCAGCCGACAGGCCTACGAGCAGTACTTC,CASSRQAYEQYF
15,TRBD2,few,TRBJ2-3,TRBV3-1/TRBV3-2,TGTGCCAGCAGCCCGCGCGGGGGGCTCACAGATACGCAGTATTTT,CASSPRGGLTDTQYF
16,-,-,TRBJ1-1,TRBV5-6,TGTGCCAGCAGCTCCCTAGCGAGTACAGGGAACACTGAAGCTTTCTTT,CASSSLASTGNTEAFF
17,TRBD1,few,TRBJ2-7,TRBV27,TGTGCCAGCAGTTCAATTGGACAGGGTCAGAGCTCCTACGAGCAGTACTTC,CASSSIGQGQSSYEQYF
19,TRBD1,many,TRBJ1-6,TRBV3-1/TRBV3-2,TGTGCCAGCAGCCAAGCTCGTGGGGCAGGGGGACGCTATAATTCACCCCTCCACTTT,CASSQARGAGGRYNSPLHF
13,TRBD1,-,TRBJ2-3,TRBV24-1,TGTGCCACCAGTGGGGACAGAACAGATACGCAGTATTTT,CATSGDRTDTQYF
15,TRBD1,-,TRBJ1-4,TRBV19,TGTGCCAGTAGTGCACAACAGGGGCCTCATGAAAAACTGTTTTTT,CASSAQQGPHEKLFF
13,-,-,TRBJ1-2,TRBV5-8,TGTGCCAGCAGCCCTGGGGGGACCCATGGCTACACCTTC,CASSPGGTHGYTF
15,TRBD1,once,TRBJ2-3,TRBV28,TGTGCCAGCAGTTCCCCAGGGGGCATCACAGATACGCAGTATTTT,CASSSPGGITDTQYF
14,-,-,TRBJ1-3,TRBV18,TGTGCCAGCTCAGCGGACAGCTCTGGAAACACCATATATTTT,CASSADSSGNTIYF
14,-,-,TRBJ2-2,TRBV19,TGTGCCAGTAGTATCCACATTAACACCGGGGAGCTGTTTTTT,CASSIHINTGELFF
14,TRBD1,-,TRBJ1-2,TRBV6-6,TGTGCCAGCAGCTGGGACAGGGAGGACTATGGCTACACCTTC,CASSWDREDYGYTF
13,-,-,TRBJ1-1,TRBV5-1,TGCGCCAGCAGCTTAGAGGGAAGAACTGAAGCTTTCTTT,CASSLEGRTEAFF